Presented here are 21 T cell receptor beta chains from one specimen sequenced in a study of blood T cells in healthy people across ages. Alongside a J-beta primer mix, a sample-barcoded 5' primer served in a second PCR lasting 7 to 11 cycles. TCRdb used MiXCR to reprocess the 5' RACE reads, holding one entry per CDR3 protein. The sample contains approximately 580,000 distinct CDR3 sequences, 24% of which appear only once. These same data were also listed under a study on T cells of mothers and their children.

The sequenced sample was blood. The receptors shown here come from a boy aged 5-17 years in good health.

To note about this clonotype: One end of the junction varies from germline; a read error may be responsible. This rearrangement joins TRBV7-9 to TRBJ2-1; D possibly uses TRBD1 or TRBD2 (5 bases each). This CDR3 has 16 amino acids. Germline-derived CDR1 and CDR2 are SEHNR and FQNEAQ (reference sequence). The CDR3 reads CAGSPTPPGPRNEQFF. For the CDR3, the DNA is TGTGCCGGCAGCCCGACTCCACCGGGACCCAGAAATGAGCAGTTCTTC.

The chain carries TRBV19 and TRBJ2-5; 9 bases fit TRBD1. The CDR3 has 14 residues. Germline assignment: CDR1 LNHDA and CDR2 SQIVND (reference sequence). After removal of 5 bases from V and 11 bases from J, the junction contained 12 bases not matched to a gene. The CDR3 bases are TGTGCCAGTAGTCTCCGAAACTCTGACAGGGGGCAGTACTTC. Translation gives CASSLRNSDRGQYF.

This clonotype was counted between two and nine times. The V and J genes are TRBV29-1 and TRBJ2-7, with a tentative D call TRBD2 (5 bases). Germline V gene data show CDR1 as SQVTM and CDR2 as ANQGSEA. The CDR3 has 12 residues. The V gene lost 6 bases and the J gene lost 7 bases, with 16 bases spanning the gap. CDR3 region: CSVTHWSGEQYF. The CDR3 DNA is TGCAGCGTGACCCATTGGTCGGGGGAGCAGTACTTC.

In this sample, this clonotype turned up a few times. A junction end diverges from the germline sequence, so it may reflect a read error. This chain connects TRBV29-1 to TRBJ1-1; D gene ambiguous. The CDR3 totals 13 residues. Looked up from germline, CDR1 is SQVTM and CDR2 is ANQGSEA. CDR3 in amino acids: CSVVGPWNTEAFF. CDR3 nucleotides: TGCAGCGTTGTTGGGCCTTGGAACACTGAGGCTTTCTTT.

This clonotype was recorded many times. The CDR3 protein is CASSLLSGNNEKLFF. The CDR3 DNA is TGTGCCAGCAGCTTGTTGTCGGGGAATAACGAAAAACTGTTTTTT. J is TRBJ1-4 and V is TRBV5-6; no reliable D call. V was shortened by 1 base and J by 8 bases, with 15 bases between the two germline ends. The germline V gene encodes CDR1 SGHDT and CDR2 YYEEEE. CDR3 length: 15 amino acids.

This clonotype was detected only a few times. The chain employs TRBV28 and TRBJ2-2; D is undetermined. The CDR3 length is 13 residues. Germline assignment: CDR1 MDHEN and CDR2 SYDVKM. The germline V and J ends were trimmed by 5 bases and 6 bases, with 10 bases remaining between them. CDR3: CASSLVSPGELFF. CDR3 nucleotides: TGTGCCAGCAGTCTTGTATCCCCCGGGGAGCTGTTTTTT.

As for this clonotype: At one boundary the junction diverges from the germline segment, which might be a read error. The chain combines TRBV7-7 with TRBJ2-5; TRBD2 agrees at 9 bases. The germline V gene encodes CDR1 SSHAT and CDR2 FNYEAQ (reference sequence). This CDR3 comprises 15 residues. The CDR3 DNA is TGTGCTAGCAGCCCGAGGACTAGCGCGAAAGAGACCCAGTACTTC. It yields the protein CASSPRTSAKETQYF.

This clonotype was counted a few times. The chain links TRBV20-1 to TRBJ2-3; D gene ambiguous. The CDR3 is 15 amino acids. Germline lookup yields CDR1 DFQATT and CDR2 SNEGSKA (reference sequence). Trimming pared 5 bases from V and 2 bases from J, leaving 17 bases between. The CDR3 coding sequence is TGCAGTGCTGGTCCTATGGGCTGGAACACAGATACGCAGTATTTT. This codes for CSAGPMGWNTDTQYF.

This chain links TRBV20-1 with TRBJ2-5; 12 bases align to TRBD2. The CDR3 is 14 amino acids. Trimming took 3 bases from V and 9 from J; bases not matched to a gene: 8. The germline gives CDR1 DFQATT, CDR2 SNEGSKA (reference sequence). The DNA of the CDR3 is TGCAGTGCTAGGTCTAGCGGGAGGGGGGAGTCCCAGTACTTC. Protein sequence: CSARSSGRGESQYF.

This clonotype was picked up a small number of times. J is TRBJ2-5 and V is TRBV9; no firm D call. The germline gives CDR1 SGDLS, CDR2 YYNGEE. Trimming left V 0 bases short and J 1 base short, with 10 bases between. CDR3 size: 15 residues. The CDR3 sequence: CASSVETSRQETQYF. CDR3 nucleotide sequence: TGTGCCAGCAGCGTAGAAACTTCCCGCCAAGAGACCCAGTACTTC.

The chain joins TRBV24-1 to TRBJ2-5, with 7 bases lining up with TRBD2. The J call could be wrong; TRBJ2-1 is a better fit for the DNA end. The CDR3 sequence is 15 residues long. Per the germline V gene, CDR1 is KGHDR and CDR2 is SFDVKD. The CDR3 here is CATSAAGASGNEQFF. CDR3 nucleotide sequence: TGTGCCACCAGTGCGGCGGGAGCATCGGGGAATGAGCAGTTCTTC.

This clonotype was seen a few times. This chain joins TRBV29-1 and TRBJ1-1; D may be TRBD1 (6 bases). Germline values: CDR1 SQVTM, CDR2 ANQGSEA. Trimming left V 7 bases short and J 4 bases short, with 19 bases between. The CDR3 is 14 amino acids. CDR3 bases: TGCAGCGCCATACAGGAAGAAGGGGGCACTGAAGCTTTCTTT. Amino acids: CSAIQEEGGTEAFF.

This clonotype was recorded a few times. This chain uses TRBV20-1 with TRBJ1-5; D call uncertain. The CDR3 length is 12 residues. The germline V gene has CDR1 DFQATT and CDR2 SNEGSKA (reference sequence). V was cut by 5 bases and J by 7 bases, with 12 bases left in between. CDR3 in DNA: TGCAGTGCTTCGGTCGGGAGCCAGCCCCAGCATTTT. It is translated as CSASVGSQPQHF.

The J gene is TRBJ2-7, the V gene TRBV18; 7 positions agree with TRBD2. Trimming cost V 2 bases and J 5 bases; bases outside gene matches: 6. Germline V gene sequence: CDR1 KGHSH, CDR2 LQKENI. The CDR3 is 14 residues long. The CDR3 region is CASSPGREDHEQYF. The CDR3 bases are TGTGCCAGCTCACCAGGACGGGAGGACCACGAGCAGTACTTC.

In its sample, this clonotype was seen a few times. The junction shows a germline mismatch at one end, possibly a read error. The chain couples TRBV20-1 to TRBJ2-3; 8 nucleotides align to TRBD2. The germline CDR1 and CDR2 sequences are DFQATT and SNEGSKA (reference sequence). The CDR3 consists of 14 residues. CDR3 protein: CGASGSPLTDTQYF. The CDR3 DNA reads as TGCGGTGCGAGCGGGAGCCCACTCACAGATACGCAGTATTTT.

The V call is TRBV7-2, the J call TRBJ2-1, with 10 bases matching TRBD2. The CDR3 loop spans 14 amino acids. The V gene end was trimmed by 5 bases and the J gene end by 10 bases; junction bases not matched to a gene: 8. Germline V gene data show CDR1 as SGHTA and CDR2 as FQGNSA. This chain's CDR3 is CASSGSGRALEQFF. CDR3 in DNA: TGTGCCAGCAGCGGGAGCGGGAGGGCATTGGAGCAGTTCTTC.

The genes are TRBV20-1 and TRBJ2-3; D is ambiguous. Deletions cut 7 bases from V and 2 bases from J, with 7 bases between. This CDR3 is 11 amino acids long. Per germline, CDR1 DFQATT and CDR2 SNEGSKA (reference sequence). The CDR3 protein is CSGQITDTQYF. DNA for the CDR3: TGCAGTGGCCAGATCACAGATACGCAGTATTTT.

This clonotype appeared many times. V gene TRBV12-3 or TRBV12-4 combines with J gene TRBJ2-5, with no clear D. The CDR3 spans 13 residues. The ends were cut back, 2 bases at V and 4 bases at J, with 8 bases in the middle. The chain's CDR3 is CASSLRHRETQYF. DNA for the CDR3: TGTGCCAGCAGTTTACGTCACCGAGAGACCCAGTACTTC.

The V gene is TRBV29-1, the J gene TRBJ2-7; 7 bases are shared with TRBD2. This CDR3 comprises 15 residues. V gave up 6 bases and J gave up 3 bases; unmatched junction bases: 14. Germline values: CDR1 SQVTM, CDR2 ANQGSEA. CDR3 loop: CSVRKLGGVSYEQYF. CDR3 in DNA: TGCAGCGTCCGTAAACTTGGGGGGGTGAGCTACGAGCAGTACTTC.

The V gene is TRBV3-1, the J gene TRBJ1-1; D gene unclear. The germline V gene encodes CDR1 LGHDT and CDR2 YNNKEL (reference sequence). The length of the CDR3 is 13 residues. V lost 7 bases and J lost 1, with 10 bases in between. CDR3 residues: CASTWQRNTEAFF. The DNA of the CDR3 is TGTGCCAGCACATGGCAGCGGAACACTGAAGCTTTCTTT.

The chain combines TRBV20-1 with TRBJ1-1, with 7 bases that match TRBD1. There are 14 residues in the CDR3. From germline, CDR1 is DFQATT and CDR2 SNEGSKA (reference sequence). V lost 4 bases, J lost 5 bases, and 10 bases stayed unmatched. CDR3 protein: CSATPTGILTEAFF. The CDR3 DNA is TGCAGTGCTACACCGACAGGGATTCTAACTGAAGCTTTCTTT.